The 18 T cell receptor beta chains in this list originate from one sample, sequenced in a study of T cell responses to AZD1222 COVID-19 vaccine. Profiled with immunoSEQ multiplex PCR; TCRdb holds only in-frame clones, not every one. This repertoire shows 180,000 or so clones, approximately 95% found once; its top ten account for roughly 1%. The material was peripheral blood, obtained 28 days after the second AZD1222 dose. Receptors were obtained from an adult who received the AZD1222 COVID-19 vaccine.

The CDR3 DNA reads as TGTGCCAGCAGCTTCCCGTTTGTTAGGTGGGGGGAAGTCTACGAGCAGTACTTC. Translation gives CASSFPFVRWGEVYEQYF. The chain uses TRBV7-8 and TRBJ2-7; TRBD2 is a possible D gene (6 bases). CDR1 is SGHVS and CDR2 is FQNEAQ in the germline V gene. This CDR3 contains 18 residues. V gave up 3 bases and J gave up 3 bases, with 24 bases separating them.

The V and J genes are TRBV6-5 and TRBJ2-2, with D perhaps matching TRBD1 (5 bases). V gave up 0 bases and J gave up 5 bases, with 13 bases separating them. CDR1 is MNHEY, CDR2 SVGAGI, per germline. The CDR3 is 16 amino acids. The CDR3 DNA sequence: TGTGCCAGCAGTTACTCGAGCAGGGTCGGGACCGGGGAGCTGTTTTTT. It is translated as CASSYSSRVGTGELFF.

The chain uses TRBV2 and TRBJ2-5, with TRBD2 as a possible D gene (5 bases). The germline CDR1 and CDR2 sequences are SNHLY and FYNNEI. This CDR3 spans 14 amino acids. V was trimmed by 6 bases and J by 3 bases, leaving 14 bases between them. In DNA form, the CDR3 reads TGTGCCAGCAGCGCCCTGGACGGGGAAGAGACCCAGTACTTC. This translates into CASSALDGEETQYF.

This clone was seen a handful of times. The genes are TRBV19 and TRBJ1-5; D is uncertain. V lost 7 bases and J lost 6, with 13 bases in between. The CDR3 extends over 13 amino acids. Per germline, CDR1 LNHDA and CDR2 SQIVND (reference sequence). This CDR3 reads CASKDSPGQPQHF. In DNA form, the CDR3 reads TGTGCCAGTAAGGACTCTCCGGGTCAGCCCCAGCATTTT.

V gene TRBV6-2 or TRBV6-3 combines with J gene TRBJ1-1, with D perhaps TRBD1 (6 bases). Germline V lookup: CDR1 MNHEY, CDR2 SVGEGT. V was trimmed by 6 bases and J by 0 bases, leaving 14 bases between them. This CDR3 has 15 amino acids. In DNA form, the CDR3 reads TGTGCCAGCAGCGTGCGGGGGGCACTGAACACTGAAGCTTTCTTT. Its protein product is CASSVRGALNTEAFF.

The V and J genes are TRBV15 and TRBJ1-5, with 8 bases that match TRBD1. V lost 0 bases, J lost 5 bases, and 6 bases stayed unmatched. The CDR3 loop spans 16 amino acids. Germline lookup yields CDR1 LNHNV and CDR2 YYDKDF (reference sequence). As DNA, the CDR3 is TGTGCCACCAGCAGAGACCGGGACAGGCTTTATCAGCCCCAGCATTTT. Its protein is CATSRDRDRLYQPQHF.

CDR3 protein: CSVGGQRSSYEQYF. The DNA of the CDR3 is TGCAGCGTGGGAGGACAGAGAAGCTCCTACGAGCAGTACTTC. The chain uses TRBV29-1 and TRBJ2-7, with D perhaps being TRBD1 or TRBD2 (6 bases each). The CDR3 contains 14 residues. Looked up from germline, CDR1 is SQVTM and CDR2 is ANQGSEA. V was trimmed by 6 bases and J by 0 bases, leaving 15 bases between them.

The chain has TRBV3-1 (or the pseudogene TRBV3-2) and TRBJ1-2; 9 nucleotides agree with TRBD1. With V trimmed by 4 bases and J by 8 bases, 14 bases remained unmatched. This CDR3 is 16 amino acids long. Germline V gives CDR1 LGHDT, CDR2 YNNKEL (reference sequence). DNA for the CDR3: TGTGCCAGCAGCCTCGGATACAGGGGGCGGCCGGAAGGCTACACCTTC. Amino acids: CASSLGYRGRPEGYTF.

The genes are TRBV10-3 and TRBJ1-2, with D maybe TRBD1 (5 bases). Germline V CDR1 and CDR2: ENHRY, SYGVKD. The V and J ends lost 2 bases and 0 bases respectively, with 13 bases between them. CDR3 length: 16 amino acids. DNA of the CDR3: TGTGCCATCAGTGAGGCAGCAGGGCCCACTAACTATGGCTACACCTTC. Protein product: CAISEAAGPTNYGYTF.

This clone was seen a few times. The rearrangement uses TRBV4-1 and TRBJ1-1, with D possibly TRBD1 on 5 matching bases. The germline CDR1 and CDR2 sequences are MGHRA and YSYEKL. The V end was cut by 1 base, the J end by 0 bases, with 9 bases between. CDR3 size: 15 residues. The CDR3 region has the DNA TGCGCCAGCAGCCAAGTCCAGGGTATGAACACTGAAGCTTTCTTT. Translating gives CASSQVQGMNTEAFF.

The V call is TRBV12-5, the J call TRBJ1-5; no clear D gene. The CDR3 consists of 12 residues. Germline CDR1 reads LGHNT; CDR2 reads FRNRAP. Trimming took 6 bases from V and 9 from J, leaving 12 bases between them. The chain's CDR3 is CASGVLAGPQHF. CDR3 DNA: TGTGCTAGTGGGGTTCTAGCAGGGCCCCAGCATTTT.

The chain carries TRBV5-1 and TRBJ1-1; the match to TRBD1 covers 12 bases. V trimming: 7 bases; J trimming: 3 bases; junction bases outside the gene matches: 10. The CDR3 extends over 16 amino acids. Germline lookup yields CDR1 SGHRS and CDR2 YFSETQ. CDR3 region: CASFQGTGGSHTEAFF. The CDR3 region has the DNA TGCGCCAGCTTCCAAGGGACAGGGGGCTCCCACACTGAAGCTTTCTTT.

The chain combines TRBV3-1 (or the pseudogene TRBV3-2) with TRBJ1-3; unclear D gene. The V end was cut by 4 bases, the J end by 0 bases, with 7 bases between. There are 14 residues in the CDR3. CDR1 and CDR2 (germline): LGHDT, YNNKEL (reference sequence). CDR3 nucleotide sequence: TGTGCCAGCAGCCGAATCCTCTCTGGAAACACCATATATTTT. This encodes CASSRILSGNTIYF.

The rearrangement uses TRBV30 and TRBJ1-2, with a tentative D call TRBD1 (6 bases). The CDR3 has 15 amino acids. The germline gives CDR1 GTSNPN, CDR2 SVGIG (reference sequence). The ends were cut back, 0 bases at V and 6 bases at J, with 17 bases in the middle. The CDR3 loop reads CAWSVRRGAQNGYTF. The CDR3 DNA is TGTGCCTGGAGTGTACGTCGGGGGGCACAAAATGGCTACACCTTC.

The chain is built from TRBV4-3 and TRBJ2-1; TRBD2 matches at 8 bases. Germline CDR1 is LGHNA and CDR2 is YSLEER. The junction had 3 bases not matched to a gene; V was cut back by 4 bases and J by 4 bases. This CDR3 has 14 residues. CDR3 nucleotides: TGCGCCAGCAGCCTCAGCGGGGGTTACAATGAGCAGTTCTTC. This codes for CASSLSGGYNEQFF.

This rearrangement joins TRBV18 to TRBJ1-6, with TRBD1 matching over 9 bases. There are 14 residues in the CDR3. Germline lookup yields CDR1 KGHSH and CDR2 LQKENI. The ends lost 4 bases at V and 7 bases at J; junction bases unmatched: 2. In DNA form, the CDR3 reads TGTGCCAGCTCACTGGGACAGGGAAATTCACCCCTCCACTTT. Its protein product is CASSLGQGNSPLHF.

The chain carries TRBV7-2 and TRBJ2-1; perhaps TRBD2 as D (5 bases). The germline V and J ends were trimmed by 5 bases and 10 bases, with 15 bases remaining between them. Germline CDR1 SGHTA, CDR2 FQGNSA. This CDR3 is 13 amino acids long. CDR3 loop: CASSQYHREEQFF. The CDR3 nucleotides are TGTGCCAGCAGCCAATATCACCGGGAAGAGCAGTTCTTC.

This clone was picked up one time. The CDR3 region is CASSSSGDYTDTQYF. CDR3 DNA sequence: TGTGCCAGTAGTTCCTCAGGGGACTACACAGATACGCAGTATTTT. The chain couples TRBV19 to TRBJ2-3; a possible D gene is TRBD2 (7 bases). Germline loops: CDR1 LNHDA, CDR2 SQIVND (reference sequence). This CDR3 is 15 amino acids long. Trimming took 5 bases from V and 2 from J, leaving 14 bases between them.